A selection of T cell receptor beta chains follows, all from one sample in a study of blood T cells in healthy people across ages. TCRdb itself ran the 5' RACE reads through MiXCR, one entry per CDR3 protein. The sample holds fewer than 800,000 distinct CDR3 sequences; 20% to 25% are singletons and the top ten take 9.4%. This sample also belongs to another study, concerning T cells of mothers and their children.

Specimen: blood. The receptors originated from a boy younger than 18 in good health. Each CDR3 is given without its conserved first and last residue. Fields, in order: clone size, J gene, V gene, CDR3 protein. The size entry is marked missing in some rows and otherwise reads once, few, many or a size class.

clone size: NA
J gene: TRBJ2-7
V gene: TRBV9
CDR3 protein: ASSVDRRDEQY

clone size: NA
J gene: TRBJ2-5
V gene: TRBV4-3
CDR3 protein: ASGQVWQLQETQY

clone size: NA
J gene: TRBJ2-5
V gene: TRBV7-2
CDR3 protein: ASSQIAGGLETQY

clone size: few
J gene: TRBJ1-1
V gene: TRBV7-9
CDR3 protein: ASRPAWDSEKNTEAF

clone size: few
J gene: TRBJ2-2
V gene: TRBV24-1
CDR3 protein: ATSARHDTGELF

clone size: few
J gene: TRBJ1-6
V gene: TRBV7-2
CDR3 protein: ASSIGQGASPLH

clone size: few
J gene: TRBJ2-5
V gene: TRBV7-3
CDR3 protein: ASSPQGQGIQETQY

clone size: NA
J gene: TRBJ2-2
V gene: TRBV7-2
CDR3 protein: ASSLRRADTGELF

clone size: few
J gene: TRBJ1-2
V gene: TRBV4-3
CDR3 protein: ASSPARGQSNYGYT

clone size: many
J gene: TRBJ2-1
V gene: TRBV29-1
CDR3 protein: SVEAETRFNNEQF

clone size: few
J gene: TRBJ2-1
V gene: TRBV11-2
CDR3 protein: ASSSGLSLEAAGDLYNEQF

clone size: NA
J gene: TRBJ2-1
V gene: TRBV13
CDR3 protein: ASSDGTSGSSEQF

clone size: NA
J gene: TRBJ2-7
V gene: TRBV12-3/TRBV12-4
CDR3 protein: ASSPPDRGPYEQY

clone size: few
J gene: TRBJ2-5
V gene: TRBV9
CDR3 protein: ASSVGYGAVQETQY

clone size: few
J gene: TRBJ2-4
V gene: TRBV3-1
CDR3 protein: ASSQTGQSKNIQY

clone size: NA
J gene: TRBJ1-1
V gene: TRBV7-2
CDR3 protein: ASSLGRFGAF

clone size: few
J gene: TRBJ2-7
V gene: TRBV13
CDR3 protein: ASSSYNLGSYEQY

clone size: NA
J gene: NA
V gene: TRBV6-2/TRBV6-3
CDR3 protein: ASSTRDRVIGEQF

clone size: NA
J gene: TRBJ2-5
V gene: TRBV4-1
CDR3 protein: ASSQEPTVASGVQETQY

clone size: many
J gene: TRBJ1-4
V gene: TRBV5-1
CDR3 protein: ASSFLATNEKLF

clone size: NA
J gene: TRBJ2-4
V gene: TRBV12-5
CDR3 protein: ASGEAGTNIQY

clone size: few
J gene: TRBJ2-2
V gene: TRBV10-3
CDR3 protein: AISESKQRGNTGELF

clone size: once
J gene: TRBJ2-5
V gene: TRBV7-8
CDR3 protein: ASSYTTGQETQY

clone size: NA
J gene: TRBJ2-1
V gene: TRBV12-3/TRBV12-4
CDR3 protein: ASSFLSGEQF

clone size: NA
J gene: TRBJ2-1
V gene: TRBV6-2/TRBV6-3
CDR3 protein: ASSFRQGPNNEQF

clone size: NA
J gene: TRBJ2-5
V gene: TRBV12-3/TRBV12-4
CDR3 protein: ASSRQAAQETQY

clone size: NA
J gene: TRBJ2-4
V gene: TRBV5-1
CDR3 protein: ASSLREGGIMGNIQY

clone size: NA
J gene: TRBJ2-1
V gene: TRBV11-3
CDR3 protein: ASSFGTGRNEQF

clone size: NA
J gene: NA
V gene: TRBV10-3
CDR3 protein: AVRETNNEQF

clone size: NA
J gene: NA
V gene: TRBV20-1
CDR3 protein: SAVRDTAYEQY

clone size: NA
J gene: NA
V gene: TRBV4-2
CDR3 protein: ASSQRWGGVEETQY

clone size: NA
J gene: TRBJ2-1
V gene: TRBV29-1
CDR3 protein: SVTSGGPYNEQF

clone size: few
J gene: TRBJ2-3
V gene: TRBV20-1
CDR3 protein: SLKSSTDTQY

clone size: NA
J gene: TRBJ1-1
V gene: TRBV13
CDR3 protein: ASRTGQGGTEAF

clone size: NA
J gene: TRBJ2-5
V gene: TRBV29-1
CDR3 protein: SVVRGRGEYQETQY

clone size: NA
J gene: NA
V gene: TRBV20-1
CDR3 protein: SASQVTSGFYEQF

clone size: NA
J gene: TRBJ1-2
V gene: TRBV15
CDR3 protein: ATSRDVGTGSRDYGYT

clone size: NA
J gene: TRBJ2-5
V gene: TRBV29-1
CDR3 protein: SASGLQQETQY

clone size: NA
J gene: TRBJ2-7
V gene: TRBV12-3/TRBV12-4
CDR3 protein: ASSPRLRGYSYEQY

clone size: few
J gene: TRBJ2-5
V gene: TRBV2
CDR3 protein: ASSVRLAAPSPQY

clone size: NA
J gene: TRBJ2-1
V gene: TRBV10-3
CDR3 protein: VTGRVDEQF

clone size: few
J gene: TRBJ2-3
V gene: TRBV15
CDR3 protein: ATSREPDSGTDTQY

clone size: few
J gene: TRBJ2-5
V gene: TRBV5-1
CDR3 protein: ASSQQRKEGETQY

clone size: NA
J gene: TRBJ1-5
V gene: TRBV6-6
CDR3 protein: ASSYFGQAADQPQH

clone size: few
J gene: NA
V gene: TRBV27
CDR3 protein: ASSHGTSVYNEQF

clone size: few
J gene: TRBJ1-2
V gene: TRBV29-1
CDR3 protein: SEMQVADGYT